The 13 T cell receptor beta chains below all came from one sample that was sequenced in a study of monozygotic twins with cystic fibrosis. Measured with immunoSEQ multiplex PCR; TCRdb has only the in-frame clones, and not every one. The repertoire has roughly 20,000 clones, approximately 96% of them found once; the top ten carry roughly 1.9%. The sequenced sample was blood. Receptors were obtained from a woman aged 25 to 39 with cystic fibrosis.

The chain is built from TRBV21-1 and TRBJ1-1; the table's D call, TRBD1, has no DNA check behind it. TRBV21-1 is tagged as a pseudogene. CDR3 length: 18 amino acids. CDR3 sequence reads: CASSKGPASGGENTEAFF. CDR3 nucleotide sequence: TGTGCCAGCAGCAAAGGGCCCGCTTCAGGGGGCGAGAACACTGAAGCTTTCTTT.

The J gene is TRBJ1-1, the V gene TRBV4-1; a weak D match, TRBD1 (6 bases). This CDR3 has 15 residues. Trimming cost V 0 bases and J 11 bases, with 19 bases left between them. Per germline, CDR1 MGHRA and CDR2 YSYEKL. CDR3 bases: TGCGCCAGCAGCCAAGATTCCCCGGGCAGGGGCACGGCTTTCTTT. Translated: CASSQDSPGRGTAFF.

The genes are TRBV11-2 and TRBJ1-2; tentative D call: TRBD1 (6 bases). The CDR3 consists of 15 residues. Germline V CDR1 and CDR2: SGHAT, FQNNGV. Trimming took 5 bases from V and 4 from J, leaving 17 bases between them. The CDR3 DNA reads TGTGCCAGCAGCCGTCCGGGCCGAGGGGGCTATGGCTACACCTTC. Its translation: CASSRPGRGGYGYTF. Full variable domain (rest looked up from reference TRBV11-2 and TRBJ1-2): EAGVAQSPRYKIIEKRQSVAFWCNPISGHATLYWYQQILGQGPKLLIQFQNNGVVDDSQLPKDRFSAERLKGVDSTLKIQPAKLEDSAVYLCASSRPGRGGYGYTFGSGTRLTVV.

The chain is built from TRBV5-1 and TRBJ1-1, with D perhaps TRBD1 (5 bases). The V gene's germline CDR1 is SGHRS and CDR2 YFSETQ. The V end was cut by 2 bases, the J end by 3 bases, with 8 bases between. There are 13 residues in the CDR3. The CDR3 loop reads CASSFRVDTEAFF. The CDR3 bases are TGCGCCAGCAGCTTCAGGGTTGACACTGAAGCTTTCTTT.

DNA for the CDR3: TGTGCCAGCAGCACTAGCCCGGACAGGGCAAGCACTGAAGCTTTCTTT. Its protein is CASSTSPDRASTEAFF. The V call is TRBV5-4, the J call TRBJ1-1; 8 positions match TRBD1. Germline trimming cut 4 bases from V and 4 bases from J; bases unmatched to any gene: 12. The length of the CDR3 is 16 residues. Germline V gives CDR1 SGHNT, CDR2 YYREEE (reference sequence). The full variable domain, completed using reference TRBV5-4 and TRBJ1-1, is ETGVTQSPTHLIKTRGQQVTLRCSSQSGHNTVSWYQQALGQGPQFIFQYYREEENGRGNFPPRFSGLQFPNYSSELNVNALELDDSALYLCASSTSPDRASTEAFFGQGTRLTVV.

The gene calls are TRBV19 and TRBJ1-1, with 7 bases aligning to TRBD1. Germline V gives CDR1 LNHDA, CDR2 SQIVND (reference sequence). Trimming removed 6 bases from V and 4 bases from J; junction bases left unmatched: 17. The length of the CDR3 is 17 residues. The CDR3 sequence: CASSQDRVWALGTEAFF. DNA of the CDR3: TGTGCCAGTAGCCAAGACAGGGTATGGGCTTTGGGCACTGAAGCTTTCTTT.

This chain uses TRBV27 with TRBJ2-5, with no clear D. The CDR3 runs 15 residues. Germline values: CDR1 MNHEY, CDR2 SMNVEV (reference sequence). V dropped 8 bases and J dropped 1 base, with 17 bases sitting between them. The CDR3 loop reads CASRPGPFLQETQYF. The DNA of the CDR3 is TGTGCCAGCCGGCCCGGACCGTTCCTCCAAGAGACCCAGTACTTC.

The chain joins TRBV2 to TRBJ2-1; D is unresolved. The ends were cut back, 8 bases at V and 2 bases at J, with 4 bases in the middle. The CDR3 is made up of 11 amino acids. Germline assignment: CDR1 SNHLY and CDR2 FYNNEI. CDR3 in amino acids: CASSTYNEQFF. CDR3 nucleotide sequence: TGTGCCAGCTCCACCTACAATGAGCAGTTCTTC.

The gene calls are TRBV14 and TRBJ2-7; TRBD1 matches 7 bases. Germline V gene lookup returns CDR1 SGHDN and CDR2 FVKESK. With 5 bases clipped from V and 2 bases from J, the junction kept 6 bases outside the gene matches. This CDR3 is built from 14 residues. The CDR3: CASSSYRGAYEQYF. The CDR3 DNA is TGTGCCAGCAGCTCTTACAGGGGTGCCTACGAGCAGTACTTC.

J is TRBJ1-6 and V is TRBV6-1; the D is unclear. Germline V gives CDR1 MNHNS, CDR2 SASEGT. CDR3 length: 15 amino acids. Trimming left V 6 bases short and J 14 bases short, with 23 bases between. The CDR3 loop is CASREPGRRDGALHF. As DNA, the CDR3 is TGTGCCAGCAGGGAGCCGGGCAGGCGAGATGGGGCCCTCCACTTT.

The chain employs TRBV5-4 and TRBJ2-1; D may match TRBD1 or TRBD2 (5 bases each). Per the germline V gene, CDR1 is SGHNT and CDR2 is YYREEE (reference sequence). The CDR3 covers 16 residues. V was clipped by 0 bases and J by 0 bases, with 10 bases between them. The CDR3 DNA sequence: TGTGCCAGCAGCTTGGAGGGACCGCCCTCCTACAATGAGCAGTTCTTC. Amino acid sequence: CASSLEGPPSYNEQFF. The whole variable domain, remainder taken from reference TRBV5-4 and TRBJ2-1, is ETGVTQSPTHLIKTRGQQVTLRCSSQSGHNTVSWYQQALGQGPQFIFQYYREEENGRGNFPPRFSGLQFPNYSSELNVNALELDDSALYLCASSLEGPPSYNEQFFGPGTRLTVL.

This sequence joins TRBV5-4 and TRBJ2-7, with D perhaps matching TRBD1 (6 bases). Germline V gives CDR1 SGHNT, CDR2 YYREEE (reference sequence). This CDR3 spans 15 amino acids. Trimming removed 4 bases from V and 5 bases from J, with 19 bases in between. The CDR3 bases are TGTGCCAGCAGCCTGGGGGCACATCATTCCAACGAGCAGTACTTC. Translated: CASSLGAHHSNEQYF.

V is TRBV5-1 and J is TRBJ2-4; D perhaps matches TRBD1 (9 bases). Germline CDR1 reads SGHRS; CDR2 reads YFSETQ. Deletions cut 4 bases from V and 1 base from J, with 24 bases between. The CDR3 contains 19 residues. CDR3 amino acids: CASSGTGKVGGRAKNIQYF. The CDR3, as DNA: TGCGCCAGCAGCGGGACAGGGAAGGTTGGCGGGAGGGCCAAAAACATTCAGTACTTC.